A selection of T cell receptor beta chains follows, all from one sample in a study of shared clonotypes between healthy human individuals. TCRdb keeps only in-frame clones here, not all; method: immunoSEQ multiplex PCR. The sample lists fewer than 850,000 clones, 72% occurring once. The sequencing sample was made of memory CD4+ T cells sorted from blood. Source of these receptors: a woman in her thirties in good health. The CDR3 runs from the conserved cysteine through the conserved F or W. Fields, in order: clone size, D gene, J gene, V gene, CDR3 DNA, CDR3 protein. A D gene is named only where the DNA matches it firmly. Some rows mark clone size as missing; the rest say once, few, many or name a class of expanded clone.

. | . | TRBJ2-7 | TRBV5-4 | TGTGCCAGCAGCCCCCCTGGCTGGACAGTAACCTACGAGCAGTACTTC | CASSPPGWTVTYEQYF
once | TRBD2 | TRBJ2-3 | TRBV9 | TGTGCCAGCAGCGCCGGAGGGACTAGCGGGAGCACAGATACGCAGTATTTT | CASSAGGTSGSTDTQYF
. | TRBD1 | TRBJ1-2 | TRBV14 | TGTGCCAGCAGCCAGACAGGGGGTTCCTATGGCTACACCTTC | CASSQTGGSYGYTF
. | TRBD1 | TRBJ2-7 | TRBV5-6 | TGTGCCAGCAGCGTCCCGGGACAGTACGAGCAGTACTTC | CASSVPGQYEQYF
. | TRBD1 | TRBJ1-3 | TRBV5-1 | TGCGCCAGCACGACAGGGGGCGCCGGAAACACCATATATTTT | CASTTGGAGNTIYF
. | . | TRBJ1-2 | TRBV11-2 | TGTGCCAGCAGCGTTGGGGGACTCCTTGGCTACACCTTC | CASSVGGLLGYTF
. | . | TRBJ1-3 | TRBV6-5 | TGTGCCAGCAGGGTAGACTTGTACTCTGGAAACACCATATATTTT | CASRVDLYSGNTIYF
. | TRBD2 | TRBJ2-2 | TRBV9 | TGTGCCAGCAGCGTTAGCGGGAGGGTGCTGAACACCGGGGAGCTGTTTTTT | CASSVSGRVLNTGELFF
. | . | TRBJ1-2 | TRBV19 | TGTGCCAGTAGGATATCGAGTGGCAGGGGTTGGTCTAACTATGGCTACACCTTC | CASRISSGRGWSNYGYTF
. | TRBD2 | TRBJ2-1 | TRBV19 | TGTGCCAGTAGTTCCTCTAGCGGACTAAATGAGCAGTTCTTC | CASSSSSGLNEQFF
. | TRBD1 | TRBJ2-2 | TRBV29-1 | TGCAGCGTAGTGGGACAGGGTAACGCCGGGGAGCTGTTTTTT | CSVVGQGNAGELFF
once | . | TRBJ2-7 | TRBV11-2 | TGTGCCAGCAGCCAGGACGCTTGGACCTACGAGCAGTACTTC | CASSQDAWTYEQYF
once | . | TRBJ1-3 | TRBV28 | TGTGCCAGCAGGAGGATGTCTGGAAACACCATATATTTT | CASRRMSGNTIYF
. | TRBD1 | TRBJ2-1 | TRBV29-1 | TGCAGCCTGGGACAGGGGGGAATTCGTGAGCAGTTCTTC | CSLGQGGIREQFF
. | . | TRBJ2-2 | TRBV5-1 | TGCGCCAGCAGCTTGCGAGCCGTCGGTAGCGGGAACACCGGGGAGCTGTTTTTT | CASSLRAVGSGNTGELFF
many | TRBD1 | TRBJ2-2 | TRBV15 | TGTGCCACCAGCGGAAACAGGGGCGGTACCGGGGAGCTGTTTTTT | CATSGNRGGTGELFF
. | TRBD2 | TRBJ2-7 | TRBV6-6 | TGTGCCAGCAGTTACGCGGGAGGGCCTTACGAGCAGTACTTC | CASSYAGGPYEQYF
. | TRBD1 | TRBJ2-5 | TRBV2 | TGTGCCAGCAGAAGGGACAGAACGGAAGAGACCCAGTACTTC | CASRRDRTEETQYF
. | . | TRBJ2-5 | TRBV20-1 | TGCAGTGCTAGGGGGTGGGAGACCCAGTACTTC | CSARGWETQYF
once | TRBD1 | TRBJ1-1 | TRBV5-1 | TGCGCCAGCAGCGTCGGACAGGGGGGCACTGAAGCTTTCTTT | CASSVGQGGTEAFF
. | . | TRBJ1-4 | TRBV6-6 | TGTGCCAGCAGCAGGGCCGGGGAAAAACTGTTTTTT | CASSRAGEKLFF
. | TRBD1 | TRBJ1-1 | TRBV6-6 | TGTGCCAGCAGTGACAGGGGGCGGGAGGCTTTCTTT | CASSDRGREAFF
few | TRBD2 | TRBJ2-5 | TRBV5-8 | TGTGCCAGCAGCTTGGGCGGGACTAGCGGGAGTCAAGAGACCCAGTACTTC | CASSLGGTSGSQETQYF